These T cell receptor beta chains were read from a single sample in a study of identical twins. From the 5' RACE reads, TCRdb called clonotypes with MiXCR, one entry per CDR3 protein. The sample lists some 500,000 distinct CDR3 sequences, roughly a fifth occurring once. This sample also belongs to another study, concerning T cells expressing NK-cell markers.

Material for sequencing was CD4+ T cells sorted from blood. These receptors were collected from a woman between 18 and 29 years old in good health. Both conserved end residues are part of each CDR3. Fields, in order: V gene, clone size, J gene, D gene, CDR3 DNA, CDR3 protein. D genes are given only for firm matches. Some rows mark clone size as missing; the rest say once, few, many or name a class of expanded clone.

TRBV20-1,few,TRBJ2-1,-,TGCAGTGCTGATCGGGGGCTTGAGCAGTTCTTC,CSADRGLEQFF
TRBV7-7,few,TRBJ2-2,TRBD2,TGTGCCAGCAGCTCCCGACTAGCCGCGAACACCGGGGAGCTGTTTTTT,CASSSRLAANTGELFF
TRBV4-3,few,TRBJ2-3,-,TGCGCCAGCAGCCAAGTAGCCGCTTCAGATACGCAGTATTTT,CASSQVAASDTQYF
TRBV5-1,-,TRBJ2-1,-,TGCGCCAGCAGCCAATCCCGGGACCTCCGGTCCTACAATGAGCAGTTCTTC,CASSQSRDLRSYNEQFF
TRBV24-1,-,TRBJ2-3,-,TGTGCCACCGCCTCGGGGAGCACAGATACGCAGTATTTT,CATASGSTDTQYF
TRBV5-4,-,TRBJ2-3,TRBD2,TGTGCCAGCAGCTCCCGGAGCGGGGTCTGGACAGATACGCAGTATTTT,CASSSRSGVWTDTQYF
TRBV7-8,few,TRBJ2-4,-,TGTGCCAGCAGCTTGGGACCGGGATCCACCCAAAACATTCAGTACTTC,CASSLGPGSTQNIQYF
TRBV6-1,many,TRBJ1-1,-,TGTGCCAGCAGTGGGTGGCTACTGAGGAACACTGAAGCTTTCTTT,CASSGWLLRNTEAFF
TRBV6-5,-,TRBJ1-2,-,TGTGCCAGCAGTTTCCTCAGGGGAGTAGATGGCTACACCTTC,CASSFLRGVDGYTF
TRBV20-1,few,TRBJ1-2,-,TGCAGTTCATCTGCCGGGACAAGCTATGGCTACACCTTC,CSSSAGTSYGYTF
TRBV20-1,-,TRBJ1-1,-,TGCAGTGCACTATTAACAGGCCCTGGGACTGAAGCTTTCTTT,CSALLTGPGTEAFF
TRBV6-6,-,TRBJ2-7,-,TGTGCCAGCAGTTCATCGGAACACTACGAGCAGTACTTC,CASSSSEHYEQYF
TRBV21-1,-,TRBJ2-7,-,TGTGCCAGCAGCAAAGGGGGGGCAGTTCGCCCTCCCTACGAGCAGTACTTC,CASSKGGAVRPPYEQYF
TRBV12-3/TRBV12-4,few,TRBJ2-3,-,TGTGCCAGCACTACTGTGGGGTTTACAGATACGCAGTATTTT,CASTTVGFTDTQYF
TRBV7-2,-,TRBJ1-5,-,TGTGCCAGCAGCTACCAGGCAGGGAACAATCAGCCCCAGCATTTT,CASSYQAGNNQPQHF
TRBV3-1,-,TRBJ2-7,TRBD2,TGTGCCAGCAGCCCTTACTATAGCGGGAGCAGCTACGAGCAGTACTTC,CASSPYYSGSSYEQYF
TRBV5-1,-,TRBJ2-3,-,TGCGCCAGCAGTTTGGGTAGCAGGGTTGTTCCAGATACGCAGTATTTT,CASSLGSRVVPDTQYF
TRBV6-1,many,TRBJ2-4,-,TGTGCCAGCGCCGCAACAAGCCTTCTTGCCAAAAACATTCAGTACTTC,CASAATSLLAKNIQYF
TRBV7-2,-,TRBJ1-6,-,TGTGCCGGGGGAGGACAACTTGAAAATTCACCCCTCCACTTT,CAGGGQLENSPLHF
TRBV10-3,few,TRBJ2-5,TRBD2,TGTGCCATCAGCGAATCTAGCGGGGGGCTTCGGGAGACCCAGTACTTC,CAISESSGGLRETQYF
TRBV10-3,-,TRBJ2-4,-,TGTGCCATCAGTGAGTCTCCGGGGCTCGTAGCCAAAAACATTCAGTACTTC,CAISESPGLVAKNIQYF
TRBV10-3,-,TRBJ1-1,-,TGTGCCATCAGTCCCAGTGGGGCTGAAGCTTTCTTT,CAISPSGAEAFF
TRBV7-3,-,TRBJ1-1,TRBD1,TGTGCCAGCAGCAGAGGACAGGACACTGAAGCTTTCTTT,CASSRGQDTEAFF
TRBV6-1,few,TRBJ1-1,-,TGTGCCACCCGGAAGGATATGATGTCGAACACTGAAGCTTTCTTT,CATRKDMMSNTEAFF
TRBV6-5,-,TRBJ2-3,TRBD2,TGTGCCAGCAGTCACCGGGACTACCGTTACGATACGCAGTATTTT,CASSHRDYRYDTQYF
TRBV4-3,few,TRBJ2-1,TRBD2,TGCGCCAGCAGCCCTAGCGGGAGGGTGAATGAGCAGTTCTTC,CASSPSGRVNEQFF
TRBV7-2,few,TRBJ2-7,TRBD2,TGTGCCAGCACTCCCCATACTAGCGGGAGGGCCGGGGAGCAGTACTTC,CASTPHTSGRAGEQYF
TRBV12-3/TRBV12-4,few,TRBJ2-7,TRBD2,TGTGCCAGCAGCCCCAGTTTAGCGGGAGTAAGTGAGCAGTACTTC,CASSPSLAGVSEQYF
TRBV10-3,few,TRBJ2-1,TRBD2,TGTGCCATCAGTGCTAGCGGGGGGTACAATGAGCAGTTCTTC,CAISASGGYNEQFF
TRBV5-1,few,TRBJ2-3,TRBD1,TGCGCCAGCAGCTCTCGACAGGGGGCGGGGGCAGATACGCAGTATTTT,CASSSRQGAGADTQYF
TRBV10-3,-,TRBJ2-1,-,TGTGCCATCAGTGAAGAAGGGCGGGGGCAAAACAATGAGCAGTTCTTC,CAISEEGRGQNNEQFF
TRBV3-1,-,TRBJ2-5,-,TGTGCCAGCAGCACCCTCCGCCGGGAGACCCAGTACTTC,CASSTLRRETQYF
TRBV20-1,-,TRBJ2-5,TRBD2,TGCAGTGCTAGCCCCTTCGGGACAGCCGCTCTAGCGGGAGGTTTGGAGACCCAGTACTTC,CSASPFGTAALAGGLETQYF
TRBV20-1,-,TRBJ2-7,-,TGCAGTGCTAGGGACCAACCCTACGAGCAGTACTTC,CSARDQPYEQYF
TRBV7-9,few,TRBJ2-1,-,TGTGCCAGCAGCTTAGCGGATCGCGGTGAGCAGTTCTTC,CASSLADRGEQFF
TRBV12-3/TRBV12-4,many,TRBJ1-6,TRBD1,TGTGCCAGCAGTCTACAGGGGGCTGGGTCACCCCTCCACTTT,CASSLQGAGSPLHF
TRBV9,few,TRBJ2-1,TRBD2,TGTGCCAGCAGGCCGGGACTAGCGGGGGTTGAGCAGTTCTTC,CASRPGLAGVEQFF
TRBV7-2,-,TRBJ2-1,TRBD2,TGTGCCAGCAGCTTAGGTAGCGGGTGGAACAATGAGCAGTTCTTC,CASSLGSGWNNEQFF
TRBV7-3,-,TRBJ2-1,-,TGTGCCAGCAGCCCCCAACAGAGCTCCTACAATGAGCAGTTCTTC,CASSPQQSSYNEQFF
TRBV6-2/TRBV6-3,few,TRBJ2-7,-,TGTGCCAGCAGTTATTGGCAGGGAGGCACCTACGAGCAGTACTTC,CASSYWQGGTYEQYF
TRBV9,-,TRBJ2-3,-,TGTGCCAGCAGCGTAGAGGCCCCGGGACGGACAGATACGCAGTATTTT,CASSVEAPGRTDTQYF
TRBV18,-,TRBJ1-6,-,TGTGCCAGCTCGAGGAGCCAAACCGGCTCCTATAATTCACCCCTCCACTTT,CASSRSQTGSYNSPLHF
TRBV6-1,-,TRBJ2-7,TRBD1,TGTGCCAGCAGTGAAGCTGTCGTCAGGGGGAGTGACTACGAGCAGTACTTC,CASSEAVVRGSDYEQYF
TRBV7-2,-,TRBJ2-7,-,TGTGCCAGCAGCTTCCACGGACTTGAGGGGTACGAGCAGTACTTC,CASSFHGLEGYEQYF
TRBV5-1,few,TRBJ2-3,TRBD2,TGCGCCAGCAGCCTCGGGACTAGCGGGAGGGCCCTAGGACCAGATACGCAGTATTTT,CASSLGTSGRALGPDTQYF
TRBV18,-,TRBJ2-2,-,TGTGCCAGCTCACGGGTAGCGAACACCGGGGAGCTGTTTTTT,CASSRVANTGELFF
TRBV6-5,few,TRBJ1-2,-,TGTGCCAGCAGTTACGGGCAGGGGAGCTATGGCTACACCTTC,CASSYGQGSYGYTF
TRBV9,few,TRBJ2-3,-,TGTGCCAGCAGCGTACCCGGGTGGAGTACGCAGTATTTT,CASSVPGWSTQYF
TRBV6-4,-,TRBJ1-2,TRBD1,TGTGCCAGCAGTATTACAGGGGCCGGGAGCTATGGCTACACCTTC,CASSITGAGSYGYTF
TRBV7-3,few,TRBJ2-5,TRBD2,TGTGCCAGCAGCTTAACTGGGGGGGGACAAGAGACCCAGTACTTC,CASSLTGGGQETQYF
TRBV5-1,-,TRBJ2-5,TRBD1,TGCGCCAGCAGCTTGGTGACAGGGGGCTCGGACGCGGGAGAGACCCAGTACTTC,CASSLVTGGSDAGETQYF
TRBV27,-,TRBJ2-7,TRBD1,TGTGCCAGCAGTCTCCCACCGAGGACAGGGTACCACGAGCAGTACTTC,CASSLPPRTGYHEQYF
TRBV5-6,many,TRBJ1-5,TRBD1,TGTGCCAGCAGCCTCTCCCGGACAGGGGACCAGCCCCAGCATTTT,CASSLSRTGDQPQHF